Following are 15 T cell receptor beta chains from one sample sequenced in a study of response to subunit inactivated influenza vaccine. TCRdb reanalysed the RT-PCR reads using MiXCR and keeps one entry per CDR3 protein. The sample consists of approximately 290,000 distinct CDR3 sequences, 22% of them appearing once. Specimen: PBMCs from blood, collected less than 22 months after vaccination. All receptors derive from a man in his fifties or sixties who received an inactivated influenza vaccine.

This clonotype has only a few counts. This chain links TRBV12-3 or TRBV12-4 with TRBJ1-3, with D possibly TRBD1 on 5 matching bases. V shed 5 bases and J shed 0 bases, with 14 bases lying between them. This CDR3 is 16 amino acids long. The CDR3 loop is CASSPRTGGSGNTIYF. DNA for the CDR3: TGTGCCAGCAGTCCTAGGACGGGGGGCTCTGGAAACACCATATATTTT.

CDR3 bases: TGTGCCAGCAGTTACAGTACGTCTGGACGCAGCTCCTACGAGCAGTACTTC. As protein: CASSYSTSGRSSYEQYF. The rearrangement uses TRBV12-3 or TRBV12-4 and TRBJ2-7; no definite D call. The CDR3 is 17 residues long. Trimming removed 4 bases from V and 0 bases from J, with 19 bases in between.

This clonotype was seen a few times. The rearrangement uses TRBV28 and TRBJ1-5; D uncertain. V lost 6 bases, J lost 1 base, and 13 bases lay in between. Germline V CDR1 and CDR2: MDHEN, SYDVKM. The CDR3 covers 15 residues. The CDR3 DNA sequence: TGTGCCAGCAGCCCTTTCCAGGAAAGCAATCAGCCCCAGCATTTT. Translated: CASSPFQESNQPQHF.

This clonotype has only a few counts. This chain links TRBV9 with TRBJ1-1; 11 nucleotides match TRBD1. Germline V CDR1 and CDR2: SGDLS, YYNGEE. Trimming removed 3 bases from V and 0 bases from J; junction bases left unmatched: 4. This CDR3 spans 16 amino acids. Here the CDR3 reads CASSAGTGGLNTEAFF. The CDR3 coding sequence is TGTGCCAGCAGCGCCGGGACAGGGGGTTTGAACACTGAAGCTTTCTTT.

This clonotype was counted between two and nine times. This chain links TRBV7-2 with TRBJ1-5, with 7 bases aligning to TRBD1. V lost 4 bases and J lost 5; bases outside the gene matches: 5. The CDR3 has 14 residues. Germline values: CDR1 SGHTA, CDR2 FQGNSA. The CDR3 spells CASSSTGSDQPQHF. The CDR3 coding sequence is TGTGCCAGCAGCTCGACAGGGAGCGATCAGCCCCAGCATTTT.

The chain recombines TRBV20-1 with TRBJ2-5; 13 bases fit TRBD2. Trimming at V came to 5 bases and at J to 2 bases, leaving 8 bases not matched to a gene. Germline-derived CDR1 and CDR2 are DFQATT and SNEGSKA (reference sequence). CDR3 length: 16 amino acids. Here the CDR3 DNA reads TGCAGTGCTTCAGGACTAGCGGGAGCGAAGCAAGAGACCCAGTACTTC. Its protein product is CSASGLAGAKQETQYF.

The chain joins TRBV9 to TRBJ2-7; 8 bases line up with TRBD2. The germline gives CDR1 SGDLS, CDR2 YYNGEE. Trimming cost V 0 bases and J 6 bases; bases outside gene matches: 14. CDR3 length equals 17 residues. The DNA for the CDR3 is TGTGCCAGCAGCGTAGCTACGGGGGGGCAGGGCCCCTCCGAGCAGTACTTC. As protein: CASSVATGGQGPSEQYF. Using reference TRBV9 and TRBJ2-7 for the parts outside the CDR3, the full variable domain is DSGVTQTPKHLITATGQRVTLRCSPRSGDLSVYWYQQSLDQGLQFLIQYYNGEERAKGNILERFSAQQFPDLHSELNLSSLELGDSALYFCASSVATGGQGPSEQYFGPGTRLTVT.

This clonotype was detected many times. The chain has TRBV6-6 and TRBJ2-3; the D is unclear. Germline assignment: CDR1 MNHNY and CDR2 SVGAGI (reference sequence). The germline V and J ends were trimmed by 4 bases and 1 base, with 6 bases remaining between them. The CDR3 totals 13 residues. The DNA for the CDR3 is TGTGCCAGCAGTTTGCCTGGCACAGATACGCAGTATTTT. Its protein product is CASSLPGTDTQYF.

The rearrangement links TRBV4-2 to TRBJ2-2; unclear D gene. Germline lookup yields CDR1 LGHNA and CDR2 YNFKEQ. The CDR3 consists of 15 residues. Trimming stripped 0 bases from V and 0 bases from J, with 5 bases between. The CDR3 DNA follows: TGTGCCAGCAGCCAAGATCGACCGAACACCGGGGAGCTGTTTTTT. Residues: CASSQDRPNTGELFF.

This clonotype has more than one count but fewer than ten. The gene calls are TRBV5-1 and TRBJ1-1; TRBD1 might be the D (6 bases). This CDR3 spans 14 amino acids. Germline loops: CDR1 SGHRS, CDR2 YFSETQ. V shed 7 bases and J shed 5 bases, with 18 bases lying between them. The CDR3 protein is CASAGQGMGTEAFF. DNA of the CDR3: TGCGCCAGCGCTGGGCAGGGGATGGGGACTGAAGCTTTCTTT.

This clonotype was picked up a small number of times. This rearrangement joins TRBV7-2 to TRBJ1-5, with D perhaps TRBD1 (5 bases). Trimming took 4 bases from V and 12 from J, leaving 19 bases between them. The CDR3 extends over 14 amino acids. Germline CDR1 reads SGHTA; CDR2 reads FQGNSA. CDR3 DNA sequence: TGTGCCAGCAGCTCGGGGGATCGGGTGTGGGGCCAGCATTTT. Translating gives CASSSGDRVWGQHF.

The chain links TRBV3-1 to TRBJ1-5; D not certain. Germline CDR1 reads LGHDT; CDR2 reads YNNKEL (reference sequence). Trimming stripped 5 bases from V and 3 bases from J, with 8 bases between. The CDR3 is 13 amino acids. CDR3 coding DNA: TGTGCCAGCAGCAAGAGTCTCAATCAGCCCCAGCATTTT. Protein product: CASSKSLNQPQHF.

This chain connects TRBV2 to TRBJ1-5; the D gene is possibly TRBD1 (6 bases). From germline, CDR1 is SNHLY and CDR2 FYNNEI. Trimming cost V 4 bases and J 2 bases, with 12 bases left between them. CDR3 size: 15 residues. In nucleotides, the CDR3 is TGTGCCAGCAGTGTCTCAGGGGCCGGCAATCAGCCCCAGCATTTT. Its translation is CASSVSGAGNQPQHF. Full variable domain (missing parts from reference TRBV2 and TRBJ1-5): EPEVTQTPSHQVTQMGQEVILRCVPISNHLYFYWYRQILGQKVEFLVSFYNNEISEKSEIFDDQFSVERPDGSNFTLKIRSTKLEDSAMYFCASSVSGAGNQPQHFGDGTRLSIL.

This clonotype was seen only a few times. V usage is TRBV2 and J usage is TRBJ2-6; 7 nucleotides line up with TRBD1. Trimming cost V 4 bases and J 1 base; bases outside gene matches: 4. Germline CDR1 is SNHLY and CDR2 is FYNNEI. The CDR3 is made up of 16 amino acids. The CDR3 region is CASSGTGTSGANVLTF. In DNA form, the CDR3 reads TGTGCCAGCAGTGGGACAGGAACTTCTGGGGCCAACGTCCTGACTTTC.

The V call is TRBV5-4, the J call TRBJ1-3, with D unclear. This CDR3 is built from 15 residues. Deletions cut 0 bases from V and 0 bases from J, with 7 bases between. Germline CDR1 SGHNT, CDR2 YYREEE (reference sequence). The CDR3 DNA is TGTGCCAGCAGCTTGGGTCAGGCCTCTGGAAACACCATATATTTT. Its translation: CASSLGQASGNTIYF.